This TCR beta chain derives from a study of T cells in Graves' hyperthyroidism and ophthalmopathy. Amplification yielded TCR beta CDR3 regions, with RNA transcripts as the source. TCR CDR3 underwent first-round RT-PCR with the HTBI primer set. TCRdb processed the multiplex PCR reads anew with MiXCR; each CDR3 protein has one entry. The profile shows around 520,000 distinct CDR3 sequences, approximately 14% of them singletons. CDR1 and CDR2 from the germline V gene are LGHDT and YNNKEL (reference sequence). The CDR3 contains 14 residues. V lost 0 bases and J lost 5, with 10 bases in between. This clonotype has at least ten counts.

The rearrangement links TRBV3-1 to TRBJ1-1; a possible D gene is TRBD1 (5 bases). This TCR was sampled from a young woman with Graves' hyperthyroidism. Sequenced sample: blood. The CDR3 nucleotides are TGTGCCAGCAGCCAAGATAACGGGGGGACTGAAGCTTTCTTT. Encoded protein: CASSQDNGGTEAFF.